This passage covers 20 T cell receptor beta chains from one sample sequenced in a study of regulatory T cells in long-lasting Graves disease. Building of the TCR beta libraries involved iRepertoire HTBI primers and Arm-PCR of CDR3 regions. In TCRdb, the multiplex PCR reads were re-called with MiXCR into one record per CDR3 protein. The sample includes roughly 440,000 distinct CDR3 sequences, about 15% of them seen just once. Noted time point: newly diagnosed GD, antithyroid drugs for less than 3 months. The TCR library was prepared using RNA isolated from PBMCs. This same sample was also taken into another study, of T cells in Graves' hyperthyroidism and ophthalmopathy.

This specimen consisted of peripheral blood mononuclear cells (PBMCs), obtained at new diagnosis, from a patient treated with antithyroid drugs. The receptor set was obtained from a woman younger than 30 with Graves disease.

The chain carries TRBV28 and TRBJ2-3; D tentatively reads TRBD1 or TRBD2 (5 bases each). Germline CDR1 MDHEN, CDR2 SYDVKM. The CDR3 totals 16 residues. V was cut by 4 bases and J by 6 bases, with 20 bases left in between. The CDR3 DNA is TGTGCCAGCAGTTCCATTATTAGGGGCTCGGGGGATACGCAGTATTTT. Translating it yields CASSSIIRGSGDTQYF.

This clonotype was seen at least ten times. Here the CDR3 reads CSVVSGPQETQYF. CDR3 coding DNA: TGCAGCGTTGTTTCGGGGCCGCAAGAGACCCAGTACTTC. This chain uses TRBV29-1 with TRBJ2-5; D is tentatively TRBD1 or TRBD2 (5 bases each). The CDR3 spans 13 residues. Germline V gene sequence: CDR1 SQVTM, CDR2 ANQGSEA. V shed 4 bases and J shed 2 bases, with 11 bases lying between them.

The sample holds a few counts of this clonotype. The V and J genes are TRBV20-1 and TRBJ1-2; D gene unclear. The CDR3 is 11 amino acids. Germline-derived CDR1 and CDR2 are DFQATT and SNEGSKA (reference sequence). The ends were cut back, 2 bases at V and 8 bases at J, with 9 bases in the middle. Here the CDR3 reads CSARHLRGYTF. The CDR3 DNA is TGCAGTGCTAGACACCTCCGCGGCTACACCTTC.

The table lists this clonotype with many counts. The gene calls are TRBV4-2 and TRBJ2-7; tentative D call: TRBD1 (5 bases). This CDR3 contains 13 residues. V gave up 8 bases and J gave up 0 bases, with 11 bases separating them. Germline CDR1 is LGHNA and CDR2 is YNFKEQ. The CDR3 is CASGRQGSYEQYF. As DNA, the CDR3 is TGTGCCAGCGGTCGCCAGGGCTCCTACGAGCAGTACTTC.

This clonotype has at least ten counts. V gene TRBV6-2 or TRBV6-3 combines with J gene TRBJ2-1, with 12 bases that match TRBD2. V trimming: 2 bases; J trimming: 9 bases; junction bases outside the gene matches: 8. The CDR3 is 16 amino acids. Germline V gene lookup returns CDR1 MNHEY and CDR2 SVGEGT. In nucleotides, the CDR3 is TGTGCCAGCAGTTACGGAGGACTAGCGGGACTGGGTGAGCAGTTCTTC. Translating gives CASSYGGLAGLGEQFF.

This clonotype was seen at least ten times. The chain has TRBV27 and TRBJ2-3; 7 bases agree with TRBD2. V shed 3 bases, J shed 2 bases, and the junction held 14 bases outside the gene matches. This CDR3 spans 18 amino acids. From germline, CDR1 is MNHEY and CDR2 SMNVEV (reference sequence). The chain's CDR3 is CASSFDRIGGGDTDTQYF. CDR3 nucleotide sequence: TGTGCCAGCAGTTTTGACCGCATCGGCGGGGGTGACACAGATACGCAGTATTTT.

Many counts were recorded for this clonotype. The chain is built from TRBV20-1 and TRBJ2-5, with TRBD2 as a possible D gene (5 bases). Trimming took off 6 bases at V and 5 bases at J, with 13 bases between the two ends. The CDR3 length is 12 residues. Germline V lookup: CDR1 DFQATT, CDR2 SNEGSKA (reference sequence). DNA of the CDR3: TGCAGTGCCCTAGGACTGCCGGAGACCCAGTACTTC. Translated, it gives CSALGLPETQYF.

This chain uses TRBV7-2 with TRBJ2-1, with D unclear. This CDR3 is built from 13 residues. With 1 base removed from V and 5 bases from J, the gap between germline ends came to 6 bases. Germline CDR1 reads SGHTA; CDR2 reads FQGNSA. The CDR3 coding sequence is TGTGCCAGCAGCTTAGAAGGGCACAATGAGCAGTTCTTC. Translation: CASSLEGHNEQFF.

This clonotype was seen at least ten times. Here the CDR3 DNA reads TGTGCCAGCAGTGAGGCCTCAGCGGGGGGTTTTGAGCAGTACTTC. Amino acids: CASSEASAGGFEQYF. V usage is TRBV6-1 and J usage is TRBJ2-7, with TRBD2 identical over 9 bases. CDR1 MNHNS and CDR2 SASEGT come from the germline V gene. The junction had 10 bases not matched to a gene; V was cut back by 3 bases and J by 7 bases. The CDR3 has 15 amino acids.

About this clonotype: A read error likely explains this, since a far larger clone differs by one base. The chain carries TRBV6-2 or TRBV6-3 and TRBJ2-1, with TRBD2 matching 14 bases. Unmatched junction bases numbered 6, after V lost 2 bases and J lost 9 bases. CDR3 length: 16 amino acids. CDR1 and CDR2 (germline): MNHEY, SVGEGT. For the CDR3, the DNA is TGTGCCAGCAGTTACCGGGGACTAGCGGGAGAGTGTGAGCAGTTCTTC. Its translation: CASSYRGLAGECEQFF.

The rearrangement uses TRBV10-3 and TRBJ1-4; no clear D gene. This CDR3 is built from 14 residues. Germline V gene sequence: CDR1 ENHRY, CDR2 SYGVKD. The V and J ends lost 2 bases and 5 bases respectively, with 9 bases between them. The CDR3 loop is CAISEERKNEKLFF. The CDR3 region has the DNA TGTGCCATCAGTGAGGAGAGGAAAAATGAAAAACTGTTTTTT.

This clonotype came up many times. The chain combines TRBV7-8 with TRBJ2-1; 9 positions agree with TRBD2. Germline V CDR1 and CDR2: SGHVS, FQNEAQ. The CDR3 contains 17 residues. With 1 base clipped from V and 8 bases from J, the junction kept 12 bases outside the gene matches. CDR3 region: CASSLVGWAGGPDEQFF. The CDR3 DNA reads TGTGCCAGCAGCTTAGTTGGTTGGGCGGGAGGGCCCGATGAGCAGTTCTTC.

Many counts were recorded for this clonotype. The CDR3 region is CSVVVQSNQPQHF. As DNA, the CDR3 is TGCAGCGTTGTTGTGCAAAGCAATCAGCCCCAGCATTTT. The genes are TRBV29-1 and TRBJ1-5; D is undetermined. The length of the CDR3 is 13 residues. Per germline, CDR1 SQVTM and CDR2 ANQGSEA. Between the trimmed V and J ends, which lost 4 bases and 1 base, there was a span of 8 bases.

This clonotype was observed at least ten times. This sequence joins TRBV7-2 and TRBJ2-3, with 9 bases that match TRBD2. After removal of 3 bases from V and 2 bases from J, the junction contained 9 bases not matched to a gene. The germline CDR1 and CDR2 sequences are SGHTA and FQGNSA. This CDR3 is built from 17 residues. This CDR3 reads CASSFSASGIPTDTQYF. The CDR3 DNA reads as TGTGCCAGCAGCTTTTCTGCTAGCGGGATCCCCACAGATACGCAGTATTTT.

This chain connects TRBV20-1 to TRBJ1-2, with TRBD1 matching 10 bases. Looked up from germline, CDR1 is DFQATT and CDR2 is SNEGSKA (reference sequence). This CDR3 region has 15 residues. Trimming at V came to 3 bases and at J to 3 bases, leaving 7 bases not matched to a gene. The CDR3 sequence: CSARDLTGGHYGYTF. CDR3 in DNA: TGCAGTGCTAGGGACTTGACAGGGGGCCACTATGGCTACACCTTC.

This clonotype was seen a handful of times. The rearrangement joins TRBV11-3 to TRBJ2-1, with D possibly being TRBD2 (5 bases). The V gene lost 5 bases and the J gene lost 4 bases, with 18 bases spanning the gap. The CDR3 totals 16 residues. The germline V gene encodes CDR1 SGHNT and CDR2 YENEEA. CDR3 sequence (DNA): TGTGCCAGCAGCCAACCGGTTCAGCGGCCATACAATGAGCAGTTCTTC. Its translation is CASSQPVQRPYNEQFF. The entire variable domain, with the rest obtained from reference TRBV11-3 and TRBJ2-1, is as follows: EAGVVQSPRYKIIEKKQPVAFWCNPISGHNTLYWYLQNLGQGPELLIRYENEEAVDDSQLPKDRFSAERLKGVDSTLKIQPAELGDSAVYLCASSQPVQRPYNEQFFGPGTRLTVL.

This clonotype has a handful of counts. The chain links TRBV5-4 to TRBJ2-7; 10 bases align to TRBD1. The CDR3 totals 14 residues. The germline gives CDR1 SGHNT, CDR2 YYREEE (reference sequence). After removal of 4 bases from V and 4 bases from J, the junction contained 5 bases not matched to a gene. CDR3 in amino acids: CASSKGQGRYEQYF. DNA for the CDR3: TGTGCCAGCAGCAAGGGACAGGGGAGGTACGAGCAGTACTTC.

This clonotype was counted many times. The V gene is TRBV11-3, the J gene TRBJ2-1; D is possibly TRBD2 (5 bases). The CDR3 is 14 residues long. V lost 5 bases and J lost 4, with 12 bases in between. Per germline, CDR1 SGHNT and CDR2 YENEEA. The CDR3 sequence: CASSPDGLYNEQFF. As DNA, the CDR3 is TGTGCCAGCAGCCCCGACGGACTGTACAATGAGCAGTTCTTC.

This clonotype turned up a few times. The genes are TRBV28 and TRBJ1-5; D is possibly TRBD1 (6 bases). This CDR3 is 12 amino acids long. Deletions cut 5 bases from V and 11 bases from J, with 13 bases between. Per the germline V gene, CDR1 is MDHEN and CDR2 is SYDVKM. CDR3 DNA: TGTGCCAGCAGTCCCAGGGGCGGATCCCAGCATTTT. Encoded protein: CASSPRGGSQHF.

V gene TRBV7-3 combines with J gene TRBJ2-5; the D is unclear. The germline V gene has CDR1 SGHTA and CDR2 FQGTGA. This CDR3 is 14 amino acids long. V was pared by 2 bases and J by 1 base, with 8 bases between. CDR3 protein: CASSLVGSQETQYF. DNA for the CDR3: TGTGCCAGCAGCTTAGTTGGCAGCCAAGAGACCCAGTACTTC.